This is a list of T cell receptor beta chains from one sample in a study of blood T cell repertoires in COVID-19. Assay: immunoSEQ multiplex PCR; the TCRdb copy retains only in-frame clones and omits some. This table has about 410,000 clones, around 89% appearing once. The sequencing input was peripheral blood. Receptors were obtained from a woman aged 40 to 50 with COVID-19, enrolled during active disease. Each CDR3 is given with its conserved first and last residue. Each record gives: J gene, V gene, clone size, D gene, CDR3 protein, CDR3 DNA. A D gene is named only where the DNA matches it firmly. Rows may omit the clone size; those that give it use once, few, many or a size class.

>TRBJ1-5|TRBV28|NA|TRBD1
CASSPRQGLGRQPQHF
TGTGCCAGCAGCCCCAGACAGGGCTTGGGGCGTCAGCCCCAGCATTTT
>TRBJ2-1|TRBV12-5|NA|TRBD1
CASGSTGAYNEQFF
TGTGCTAGTGGCTCGACAGGGGCCTACAATGAGCAGTTCTTC
>TRBJ1-2|TRBV30|NA|NA
CAWRDSPDYGYTF
TGTGCCTGGAGGGACAGCCCAGACTATGGCTACACCTTC
>TRBJ1-4|TRBV29-1|NA|NA
CSVGLPGVSNEKLFF
TGCAGCGTGGGACTTCCTGGGGTCTCTAATGAAAAACTGTTTTTT
>TRBJ2-5|TRBV7-8|NA|TRBD2
CASSLAYSPSGQETQYF
TGTGCCAGCAGCTTAGCATATAGTCCTAGCGGCCAAGAGACCCAGTACTTC
>TRBJ2-7|TRBV5-1|NA|TRBD2
CASSLTSSSSYEQYF
TGCGCCAGCAGCCTGACTAGCAGCAGCTCCTACGAGCAGTACTTC
>TRBJ2-7|TRBV27|NA|TRBD2
CASSLQAGGHYEQYF
TGTGCCAGCAGTTTACAGGCGGGAGGGCATTACGAGCAGTACTTC
>TRBJ2-7|TRBV6-5|NA|NA
CASSYGTGGGYEQYF
TGTGCCAGCAGTTACGGGACAGGCGGGGGCTACGAGCAGTACTTC
>TRBJ1-1|TRBV18|NA|NA
CASSPQRQALNTEAFF
TGTGCCAGCTCACCCCAACGACAGGCATTAAACACTGAAGCTTTCTTT
>TRBJ2-1|TRBV6-6|NA|NA
CASRAPGLLNEQFF
TGTGCCAGCAGAGCCCCGGGACTCCTCAATGAGCAGTTCTTC
>TRBJ1-4|TRBV5-1|once|TRBD1
CASSLRGGRNEKLFF
TGCGCCAGCAGCCTCAGAGGGGGCCGTAATGAAAAACTGTTTTTT
>TRBJ2-1|TRBV5-1|NA|NA
CASSWRLIDPNNEQFF
TGCGCCAGCAGCTGGAGGTTAATAGACCCAAACAATGAGCAGTTCTTC
>TRBJ2-5|TRBV7-9|NA|NA
CASSRQHQETQYF
TGTGCCAGCAGCCGACAGCACCAAGAGACCCAGTACTTC
>TRBJ1-5|TRBV10-1|NA|NA
CASSGRPNQPQHF
TGCGCCAGCAGTGGGAGGCCGAATCAGCCCCAGCATTTT
>TRBJ1-2|TRBV5-6|NA|NA
CASSLWTGAYGYTF
TGTGCCAGCAGCTTATGGACGGGAGCTTATGGCTACACCTTC
>TRBJ1-1|TRBV5-1|NA|NA
CASSQEGIMGAFF
TGCGCCAGCAGCCAGGAGGGCATTATGGGAGCTTTCTTT
>TRBJ1-1|TRBV12-5|NA|NA
CASGLVQGRTEAFF
TGTGCTAGTGGTTTGGTACAGGGTCGAACTGAAGCTTTCTTT
>TRBJ1-1|TRBV10-3|NA|NA
CAISGSFGGQVTEAFF
TGTGCCATCAGTGGTAGTTTCGGGGGGCAGGTCACTGAAGCTTTCTTT
>TRBJ2-7|TRBV11-1|NA|NA
CASSRGLASYEQYF
TGTGCCAGCAGCAGGGGACTCGCCTCCTACGAGCAGTACTTC